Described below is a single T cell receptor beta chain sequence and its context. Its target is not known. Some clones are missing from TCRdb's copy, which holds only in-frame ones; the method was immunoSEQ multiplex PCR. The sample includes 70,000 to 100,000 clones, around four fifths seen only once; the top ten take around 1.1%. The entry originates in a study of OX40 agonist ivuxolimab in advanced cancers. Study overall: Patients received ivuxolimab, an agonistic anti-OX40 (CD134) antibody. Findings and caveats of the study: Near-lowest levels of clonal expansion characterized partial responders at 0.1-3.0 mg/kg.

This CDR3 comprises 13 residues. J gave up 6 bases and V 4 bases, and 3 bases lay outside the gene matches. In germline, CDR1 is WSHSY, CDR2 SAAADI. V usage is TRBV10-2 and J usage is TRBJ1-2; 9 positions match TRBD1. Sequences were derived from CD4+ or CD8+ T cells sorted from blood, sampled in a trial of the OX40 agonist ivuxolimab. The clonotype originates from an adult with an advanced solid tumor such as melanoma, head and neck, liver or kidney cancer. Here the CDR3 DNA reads TGCGCCAGCAGTGTCGGGACAGGGAATGGCTACACCTTC. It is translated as CASSVGTGNGYTF.